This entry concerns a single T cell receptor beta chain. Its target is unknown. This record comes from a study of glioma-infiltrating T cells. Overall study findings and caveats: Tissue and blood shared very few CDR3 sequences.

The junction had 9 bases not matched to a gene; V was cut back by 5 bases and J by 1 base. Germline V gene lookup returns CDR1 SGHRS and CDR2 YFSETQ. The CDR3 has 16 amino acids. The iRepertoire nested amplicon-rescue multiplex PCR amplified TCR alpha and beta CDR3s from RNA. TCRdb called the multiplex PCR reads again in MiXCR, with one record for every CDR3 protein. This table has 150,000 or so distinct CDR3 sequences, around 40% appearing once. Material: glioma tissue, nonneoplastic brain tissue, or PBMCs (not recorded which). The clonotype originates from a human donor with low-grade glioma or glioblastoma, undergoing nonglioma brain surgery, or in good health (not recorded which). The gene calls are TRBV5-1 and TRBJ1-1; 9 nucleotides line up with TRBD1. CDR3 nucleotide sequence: TGCGCCAGCAGTCCGGGACAGGGCCTTTCGAACACTGAAGCTTTCTTT. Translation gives CASSPGQGLSNTEAFF.